One T cell receptor (beta chain) is described in this entry. What it recognizes is unknown. This sample stems from a study of identical twins. General study results and limits: Those out-of-frame alpha sequences shared by twins showed an excess of low generation probability.

V was clipped by 4 bases and J by 3 bases; unmatched bases: 8. From germline, CDR1 is SGHNT and CDR2 YENEEA. This CDR3 region has 16 residues. MiXCR, run by TCRdb on the 5' RACE reads, gives a single entry per CDR3 protein. The sample has 18,000 or so distinct CDR3 sequences, less than 70% seen once; the top ten hold 5.5% to 6%. The chain couples TRBV11-3 to TRBJ2-2; the match to TRBD1 covers 7 bases. The receptor was derived from a woman aged 18-29 years in good health. This table probably holds off-target reads from a library built for another chain. The material sequenced was memory (CD45RO+) T cells sorted from blood. DNA of the CDR3: TGTGCCAGCAGCTCGACAGGGATGAGGGACACCGGGGAGCTGTTTTTT. It is translated as CASSSTGMRDTGELFF.